A single T cell receptor beta chain is shown here with its context. Its target is not known. Clones were read by immunoSEQ multiplex PCR, and TCRdb kept only the in-frame ones, dropping some. The sample has some 30,000 clones; around 94% are singletons. This sample is drawn from a study of T cells in tuberculosis. Study conclusions and caveats: Samples were chosen by availability of cryopreserved specimens. GEM motif frequencies gave 70% accuracy; the GMM repertoire gave roughly 90%. Active tuberculosis TCR-alpha repertoires lay closer to GMM-specific TCRs than IGRA-negative controls, suggesting clonal expansion.

CDR3 length equals 16 residues. Trimming cost V 2 bases and J 3 bases; bases outside gene matches: 9. Germline CDR1 reads GTSNPN; CDR2 reads SVGIG (reference sequence). Sequenced input: PBMCs. This TCR derives from a donor aged 10-29 years with latent tuberculosis or without tuberculosis infection. The chain has TRBV30 and TRBJ2-1; 8 bases match TRBD2. DNA of the CDR3: TGTGCCTGGAGTTCCCGGGTAGCGGGGCTCTACAATGAGCAGTTCTTC. Encoded protein: CAWSSRVAGLYNEQFF.